This is a list of T cell receptor beta chains from one sample in a study of blood T cell repertoires in COVID-19. Profiled with immunoSEQ multiplex PCR; TCRdb holds only in-frame clones, not every one. Among 80,000 to 100,000 clones listed, 86% were seen once. Sample: peripheral blood. The receptors stem from a woman aged 55-70 years in a cohort sampled during active or convalescent COVID-19. CDR3s include the opening cysteine and the closing phenylalanine or tryptophan. D genes are given only for firm matches. Rows give clone size only sometimes, using once, few, many, or a class for an expanded clone.

TGTGCCAGCAGCCGCTCCTACGAGCAGTACTTC | CASSRSYEQYF | NA | TRBV5-6 | NA | TRBJ2-7
TGCAGTGCTAGTGGCGTTTTGGTAGCCTATCTAAGCTCCTACGAGCAGTACTTC | CSASGVLVAYLSSYEQYF | NA | TRBV20-1 | NA | TRBJ2-7
TGCAGTGCTAGTCGGGGGGAGGGCGAGACCCAGTACTTC | CSASRGEGETQYF | TRBD2 | TRBV20-1 | few | TRBJ2-5
TGTGCCAGCAGTGAAGCGTGGGGGGGCGGTAGCAATCAGCCCCAGCATTTT | CASSEAWGGGSNQPQHF | NA | TRBV6-1 | NA | TRBJ1-5
TGTGCCAGTAGTATGGGACTAGCGGGAGGCTTGGAGACCCAGTACTTC | CASSMGLAGGLETQYF | TRBD2 | TRBV19 | NA | TRBJ2-5
TGTGCCTGGAAGACCGGACAGGAATATAATTCACCCCTCCACTTT | CAWKTGQEYNSPLHF | TRBD1 | TRBV30 | NA | TRBJ1-6
TGCGCCAGCAGCTTGGTCGGCAGGGGCTCATACAATGAGCAGTTCTTC | CASSLVGRGSYNEQFF | NA | TRBV5-1 | NA | TRBJ2-1
TGTGCCAGCAGTTCGCCGGGGGGGTGGGAAAAACTGTTTTTT | CASSSPGGWEKLFF | NA | TRBV28 | NA | TRBJ1-4
TGCGCCAGCAGCACTTTTAGCGGCCAAACCACAGATACGCAGTATTTT | CASSTFSGQTTDTQYF | NA | TRBV4-1 | NA | TRBJ2-3
TGTGCCAGCAGTTCCGTGGGAGGGACTGAAGCTTTCTTT | CASSSVGGTEAFF | NA | TRBV6-6 | NA | TRBJ1-1
TGTGCTAGTGGTTCCCAAACGGGGGGAGCTGGAAACACCATATATTTT | CASGSQTGGAGNTIYF | NA | TRBV12-5 | NA | TRBJ1-3
TGCGCCAGCAGCGGCCGGGACACAGGAGGCACGCAGTATTTT | CASSGRDTGGTQYF | NA | TRBV4-1 | NA | TRBJ2-3
TGTGCCAGCAGTTTGTCTAGCGGGAGGGTTATGGTCGGGGAGCTGTTTTTT | CASSLSSGRVMVGELFF | TRBD2 | TRBV28 | once | TRBJ2-2
TGTGCCAGTAGTATTAGGACTAGCGGGGGGGCCTCCTACGAGCAGTACTTC | CASSIRTSGGASYEQYF | TRBD2 | TRBV19 | NA | TRBJ2-7
TGTGCCAGCAGTTTATATCGGTCAAGAAATCAGCCCCAGCATTTT | CASSLYRSRNQPQHF | NA | TRBV28 | NA | TRBJ1-5
TGTGCCAGTAGTATGTCAGGGGGCTTAGAAGCTTTCTTT | CASSMSGGLEAFF | TRBD1 | TRBV19 | NA | TRBJ1-1
TGTGCCAGCAGTGCCTCGGACAGGGGGCGGCATCAGCCCCAGCATTTT | CASSASDRGRHQPQHF | TRBD1 | TRBV6-1 | NA | TRBJ1-5
TGTGCCAGCAGCTTAGGAGGCCCCACAGGGGAGAGGAATCAGCCCCAGCATTTT | CASSLGGPTGERNQPQHF | TRBD1 | TRBV7-9 | NA | TRBJ1-5
TGTGCCAGCAGTCCCGGACTAGCTAACATTCAGTACTTC | CASSPGLANIQYF | TRBD2 | TRBV28 | NA | TRBJ2-4
TGTGCCAGCAGCTACCTATCTTCTAATTCACCCCTCCACTTT | CASSYLSSNSPLHF | NA | TRBV11-3 | NA | TRBJ1-6
TGTGCCAGCAGCGCCAGACAGGGGGTCTCGGGCTACACCTTC | CASSARQGVSGYTF | TRBD1 | TRBV9 | NA | TRBJ1-2
TGTGCCTGGAGTCACCTAGGGACAGCCTATGGCTACACCTTC | CAWSHLGTAYGYTF | TRBD1 | TRBV30 | few | TRBJ1-2
TGTGCCAGTAGTCCTCGAACAGGGTTCTATGGCTACACCTTC | CASSPRTGFYGYTF | NA | TRBV19 | NA | TRBJ1-2
TGTGCCAGCAGCCAAAGCCCCCGAGGAGTAAATACGCAGTATTTT | CASSQSPRGVNTQYF | NA | TRBV3-1/TRBV3-2 | NA | TRBJ2-3
TGCGCCAGCCTCGGACAGCCGAACACTGAAGCTTTCTTT | CASLGQPNTEAFF | NA | TRBV5-1 | NA | TRBJ1-1
TGTGCCAGCCGAGACGACAGGGTGATGAGGACCGGGGAGCTGTTTTTT | CASRDDRVMRTGELFF | TRBD1 | TRBV6-4 | NA | TRBJ2-2
TGTGCCAGCAGCGTCCGACGGGCAACTAATGAAAAACTGTTTTTT | CASSVRRATNEKLFF | NA | TRBV7-9 | NA | TRBJ1-4
TGTGCCAGTAAGGGGCTCTGGGCAGGGGGCGCCGGGGGCAATCAGCCCCAGCATTTT | CASKGLWAGGAGGNQPQHF | TRBD1 | TRBV19 | NA | TRBJ1-5
TGTGCCAGCAGCCCACTGGAAGGAGGAGACTCTGGAAACACCATATATTTT | CASSPLEGGDSGNTIYF | NA | TRBV3-1/TRBV3-2 | NA | TRBJ1-3
TGTGCCAGTAGTATGAGAAGCAATGAGCAGTTCTTC | CASSMRSNEQFF | NA | TRBV19 | NA | TRBJ2-1
TGTGCCAGCAGTTTACTTTCTCCCTACGAGCAGTACTTC | CASSLLSPYEQYF | NA | TRBV28 | once | TRBJ2-7
TGTGCCAGCAGTCAAGGACTCTACTATGGCTACACCTTC | CASSQGLYYGYTF | NA | TRBV28 | NA | TRBJ1-2
TGCGCCAGCAGCCAAGATCGCACCGGGGAGCTGTTTTTT | CASSQDRTGELFF | NA | TRBV4-1 | NA | TRBJ2-2
TGCGCCAGCAGCCAAGGAGACTTCCTCGGGACAGGGAACTACGAGCAGTACTTC | CASSQGDFLGTGNYEQYF | TRBD1 | TRBV4-1 | few | TRBJ2-7
TGTGCCAGCAGTGGACAGACTAACTATGGCTACACCTTC | CASSGQTNYGYTF | NA | TRBV6-6 | NA | TRBJ1-2
TGTGCCAGCAGCTCTTACACCGGGGAGCTGTTTTTT | CASSSYTGELFF | NA | TRBV7-3 | NA | TRBJ2-2
TGTGCACAGGCCCCGGGACAGGGGGTAGTGGGCTACACCTTC | CAQAPGQGVVGYTF | TRBD1 | TRBV30 | NA | TRBJ1-2
TGTGCCAGCAGCTCACACAGGGTCACCTTC | CASSSHRVTF | NA | TRBV28 | few | TRBJ1-2
TGCAGTGCTAGTCTTTCGGACAGCAACCCCTACGAGCAGTACTTC | CSASLSDSNPYEQYF | NA | TRBV20-1 | once | TRBJ2-7
TGCAGCGTCCAAGGACTAGCGGGGGGATTCACAGATACGCAGTATTTT | CSVQGLAGGFTDTQYF | TRBD2 | TRBV29-1 | NA | TRBJ2-3
TGTGCCAGCAGGACAGGGTCCTCCTACAATGAGCAGTTCTTC | CASRTGSSYNEQFF | TRBD1 | TRBV2 | NA | TRBJ2-1
TGTGCCACCAGCAGAGGGGGGCAGGGGGCTTACGAGCAGTACTTC | CATSRGGQGAYEQYF | TRBD1 | TRBV15 | NA | TRBJ2-7
TGTGCCAGCAGCTATTCTGTAGACTATGGCTACACCTTC | CASSYSVDYGYTF | NA | TRBV11-2 | NA | TRBJ1-2
TGTGCCAGCAGACTAGCCGGGGAGCTGTTTTTT | CASRLAGELFF | NA | TRBV12-3/TRBV12-4 | NA | TRBJ2-2
TGCGCCAGCAGCTTAAGGATAGCGGGACGATATGCGGGTCAGGAAGAGACCCAGTACTTC | CASSLRIAGRYAGQEETQYF | TRBD2 | TRBV5-1 | few | TRBJ2-5
TGTCCCGGGGGGCCGGGTGAGCAGTTCTTC | CPGGPGEQFF | NA | TRBV7-3 | NA | TRBJ2-1
TGTGCCAGCAGTTCGGGGGGGGGTAATCAGCCCCAGCATTTT | CASSSGGGNQPQHF | NA | TRBV6-5 | NA | TRBJ1-5
TGTGCCACCAGTGGGACAGGATCGAACACCGGGGAGCTGTTTTTT | CATSGTGSNTGELFF | TRBD1 | TRBV24-1 | NA | TRBJ2-2
TGTGCCAGCAGCTCCCACCCCGGGACTAGCGGGGGGAATGAGCAGTTCTTC | CASSSHPGTSGGNEQFF | TRBD2 | TRBV11-3 | few | TRBJ2-1